This TCR beta chain derives from a study of cytomegalovirus exposure and HLA in healthy donors. The PCR had 60 Vbeta and 13 Jbeta primers. Sequencing used immunoSEQ multiplex PCR; TCRdb keeps in-frame clones, though not all of them. The sample carries about 120,000 clones, roughly a tenth recorded once. Trimming pared 0 bases from V and 6 bases from J, leaving 11 bases between. Germline CDR1 reads MNHEY; CDR2 reads SVGAGI. This CDR3 has 14 amino acids. This clonotype was sampled from a woman aged 18-30 years in good health and CMV-seropositive. The chain links TRBV6-5 to TRBJ1-2; D gene uncertain. Material for sequencing was PBMCs. The CDR3 DNA sequence: TGTGCCAGCAGTTACTCCGTGCAGATTAATGGCTACACCTTC. Residues: CASSYSVQINGYTF.